One and the same sample provided the 32 T cell receptor beta chains below, sequenced in a study of T cells in Graves' hyperthyroidism and ophthalmopathy. TCR beta CDR3 sequences were amplified from RNA transcripts. TCR CDR3 underwent first-round RT-PCR with the HTBI primer set. TCRdb reanalysed the multiplex PCR reads using MiXCR and keeps one entry per CDR3 protein. The sample lists around 350,000 distinct CDR3 sequences, around 14% occurring once. The sequencing input was blood. Receptors originate from a woman under 30 with Graves' hyperthyroidism that later progressed to Graves' ophthalmopathy.

This clonotype has just a few counts. V usage is TRBV28 and J usage is TRBJ1-4, with a tentative D call TRBD1 (5 bases). Germline assignment: CDR1 MDHEN and CDR2 SYDVKM. The CDR3 length is 13 residues. V lost 10 bases and J 4 bases, leaving 13 bases between the germline ends. CDR3 DNA sequence: TGTGCCACCCGGGGACGGTATAATGAAAAACTGTTTTTT. Translating gives CATRGRYNEKLFF.

This clonotype has a count of ten or more. This sequence joins TRBV7-3 and TRBJ1-1, with 8 positions matching TRBD1. Per germline, CDR1 SGHTA and CDR2 FQGTGA. This CDR3 region has 15 residues. V lost 5 bases, J lost 4 bases, and 9 bases stayed unmatched. The CDR3 loop reads CASSQQGGAATEAFF. The CDR3 region has the DNA TGTGCCAGCAGCCAACAGGGGGGCGCCGCCACTGAAGCTTTCTTT.

As regards this clonotype: Being one base from a much bigger clone, this may be a read error. V is TRBV27 and J is TRBJ2-3; 11 bases agree with TRBD1. CDR1 and CDR2 (germline): MNHEY, SMNVEV (reference sequence). V dropped 9 bases and J dropped 3; count of bases not matched to a gene: 11. The CDR3 spans 16 residues. CDR3 region: CASGGCGTGGTDTQYF. The CDR3 DNA sequence: TGTGCCAGTGGGGGGTGCGGGACAGGGGGTACAGATACGCAGTATTTT.

This clonotype has ten or more counts. The V call is TRBV7-8, the J call TRBJ2-7; D not certain. Trimming left V 5 bases short and J 7 bases short, with 18 bases between. The CDR3 length is 14 residues. Germline CDR1 SGHVS, CDR2 FQNEAQ. CDR3 bases: TGTGCCAGCAGCCCCCCGGAGACGCATCAGGAGCAGTACTTC. Encoded protein: CASSPPETHQEQYF.

This clonotype was observed many times. The genes are TRBV12-3 or TRBV12-4 and TRBJ2-7; D may be TRBD1 (6 bases). The CDR3 consists of 15 residues. Trimming cost V 3 bases and J 1 base, with 13 bases left between them. The CDR3 nucleotides are TGTGCCAGCAGTTTTTTTTCCAGGGGATCCTACGAGCAGTACTTC. It specifies CASSFFSRGSYEQYF.

This clonotype was seen repeatedly, ten times or more. V usage is TRBV20-1 and J usage is TRBJ2-1; a weak D match, TRBD2 (6 bases). Trimming removed 5 bases from V and 0 bases from J, with 11 bases in between. The CDR3 has 14 residues. Per the germline V gene, CDR1 is DFQATT and CDR2 is SNEGSKA (reference sequence). CDR3: CSALAEGSYNEQFF. The DNA for the CDR3 is TGCAGTGCTTTAGCGGAGGGCTCCTACAATGAGCAGTTCTTC.

This clonotype came up many times. The chain combines TRBV7-9 with TRBJ2-5; TRBD1 aligns across 9 bases. The CDR3 sequence is 15 residues long. Looked up from germline, CDR1 is SEHNR and CDR2 is FQNEAQ (reference sequence). Trimming removed 7 bases from V and 1 base from J; junction bases left unmatched: 7. The CDR3 DNA reads as TGTGCCAGCACCCGGGTGGACAGGGGCCAAGAGACCCAGTACTTC. Amino acid sequence: CASTRVDRGQETQYF.

This clonotype has at least ten counts. The V call is TRBV10-3, the J call TRBJ2-7; 11 bases agree with TRBD1. Per germline, CDR1 ENHRY and CDR2 SYGVKD. There are 14 residues in the CDR3. Unmatched junction bases numbered 3, after V lost 5 bases and J lost 3 bases. The CDR3 is CAISRTGGGYEQYF. CDR3 sequence (DNA): TGTGCCATCAGTCGGACAGGGGGCGGCTACGAGCAGTACTTC.

This clonotype was observed many times. The CDR3 DNA sequence: TGTGCCAGCAGTTCGACCGGACAACATTCGGCAGAGCAGTACTTC. Its protein product is CASSSTGQHSAEQYF. The chain is built from TRBV27 and TRBJ2-7, with D perhaps matching TRBD1 (5 bases). Trimming shortened V by 4 bases and J by 7 bases, and 20 bases separated the two germline ends. Germline V CDR1 and CDR2: MNHEY, SMNVEV (reference sequence). CDR3 length: 15 amino acids.

This clonotype was detected many times. This chain uses TRBV2 with TRBJ2-3, with a possible D match to TRBD2 (6 bases). The V and J ends lost 3 bases and 8 bases respectively, with 18 bases between them. Germline V lookup: CDR1 SNHLY, CDR2 FYNNEI. The CDR3 has 15 residues. The CDR3 DNA reads as TGTGCCAGCAGTGAGCTGGGAGGTCCCGGAGGTACGCAGTATTTT. Its protein is CASSELGGPGGTQYF.

This clonotype has a count of ten or more. The chain employs TRBV5-1 and TRBJ2-3; 11 positions match TRBD2. This CDR3 region has 18 residues. Unmatched junction bases numbered 12, after V lost 1 base and J lost 5 bases. CDR1 is SGHRS and CDR2 is YFSETQ in the germline V gene. The CDR3 nucleotides are TGCGCCAGCAGCTTGTTACCGGCGGCTAGCGGGAGGATAGATACGCAGTATTTT. This codes for CASSLLPAASGRIDTQYF.

This clonotype showed up many times. The chain uses TRBV6-2 or TRBV6-3 and TRBJ2-7; TRBD2 agrees at 7 bases. The CDR3 has 12 residues. Per germline, CDR1 MNHEY and CDR2 SVGEGT. Losses at the gene ends were 6 bases for V and 5 bases for J; bases not matched to a gene: 4. The CDR3 loop is CASRASGDEQYF. The DNA for the CDR3 is TGTGCCAGCAGGGCTAGCGGAGACGAGCAGTACTTC.

Regarding this clonotype: This may come from a read error, since a much larger clone is one base off. The chain joins TRBV12-3 or TRBV12-4 to TRBJ2-1; D is possibly TRBD2 (5 bases). The V and J ends lost 10 bases and 5 bases respectively, with 18 bases between them. The CDR3 sequence is 14 residues long. In DNA, the CDR3 is TGTGCCACCAGCCTGGCGCGGGTGAACAATGAGCAGTTCTTC. Amino acid sequence: CATSLARVNNEQFF.

This clonotype was observed a few times. The gene calls are TRBV27 and TRBJ2-3; 16 bases align to TRBD2. The germline V gene encodes CDR1 MNHEY and CDR2 SMNVEV (reference sequence). The CDR3 has 17 amino acids. V was pared by 5 bases and J by 4 bases, with 6 bases of the junction left unmatched. The CDR3 is CASSPTGTSGRADTQYF. Written as DNA, the CDR3 is TGTGCCAGCAGTCCGACAGGGACTAGCGGGAGGGCAGATACGCAGTATTTT.

As to this clonotype: A much larger clone sits a single nucleotide away, making a read error possible. Given the absence of the conserved phenylalanine or tryptophan at the CDR3 end, a read error is likely. J is TRBJ2-7 and V is TRBV5-1; D possibly corresponds to TRBD1 (6 bases). V lost 6 bases and J 2 bases, leaving 12 bases between the germline ends. Germline V gene sequence: CDR1 SGHRS, CDR2 YFSETQ. The CDR3 is 13 residues long. The DNA of the CDR3 is TGCGCCAGCAAGGGGTCAGGGGCCTACGAGCAGTACTCC. Amino acid sequence: CASKGSGAYEQYS.

V is TRBV19 and J is TRBJ2-7; D may match TRBD1 or TRBD2 (5 bases each). This CDR3 has 14 residues. From germline, CDR1 is LNHDA and CDR2 SQIVND (reference sequence). V lost 6 bases to trimming and J lost 1 base, with 13 bases between them. DNA for the CDR3: TGTGCCAGTAGCCCACGCTGGGGGTCCTACGAGCAGTACTTC. Protein product: CASSPRWGSYEQYF. Full variable domain (remainder filled in from reference TRBV19 and TRBJ2-7): DGGITQSPKYLFRKEGQNVTLSCEQNLNHDAMYWYRQDPGQGLRLIYYSQIVNDFQKGDIAEGYSVSREKKESFPLTVTSAQKNPTAFYLCASSPRWGSYEQYFGPGTRLTVT.

The J gene is TRBJ2-7, the V gene TRBV10-3; 9 bases fit TRBD1. Trimming took 5 bases from V and 3 from J; bases not matched to a gene: 11. Germline V lookup: CDR1 ENHRY, CDR2 SYGVKD. CDR3 size: 16 residues. The CDR3 region has the DNA TGTGCCATCAGTCCGGGACAGGGTAGTTGGCACTACGAGCAGTACTTC. This sequence encodes CAISPGQGSWHYEQYF.

This clonotype was found many times. This chain uses TRBV20-1 with TRBJ1-2; D might be TRBD1 (5 bases). CDR1 is DFQATT and CDR2 is SNEGSKA in the germline V gene (reference sequence). The V end lost 0 bases, the J end lost 2 bases, and 22 bases lay between the germline ends. The CDR3 is 18 amino acids. CDR3: CSARDPYGLGATNYGYTF. The CDR3 coding sequence is TGCAGTGCTAGAGATCCTTATGGGTTAGGGGCAACCAACTATGGCTACACCTTC.

This clonotype was found a few times. Here the CDR3 reads CASSKLAGETDTQYF. The CDR3, as DNA: TGTGCCAGCAGTAAACTAGCGGGAGAGACAGATACGCAGTATTTT. The rearrangement uses TRBV6-2 or TRBV6-3 and TRBJ2-3; 11 positions match TRBD2. J was trimmed by 3 bases and V by 5 bases; bases with no gene match: 4. This CDR3 is built from 15 residues. Per the germline V gene, CDR1 is MNHEY and CDR2 is SVGEGT.

This clonotype came up a few times. The chain uses TRBV18 and TRBJ2-3, with D unclear. The CDR3 has 16 residues. V gave up 0 bases and J gave up 5 bases, with 15 bases separating them. Germline V gene data show CDR1 as KGHSH and CDR2 as LQKENI. Here the CDR3 DNA reads TGTGCCAGCTCACCACCTATCGGTCCCGGCTTAGATACGCAGTATTTT. Translating gives CASSPPIGPGLDTQYF. The whole variable domain, filled in from reference TRBV18 and TRBJ2-3, reads NAGVMQNPRHLVRRRGQEARLRCSPMKGHSHVYWYRQLPEEGLKFMVYLQKENIIDESGMPKERFSAEFPKEGPSILRIQQVVRGDSAAYFCASSPPIGPGLDTQYFGPGTRLTVL.

Many counts were recorded for this clonotype. The V call is TRBV7-2, the J call TRBJ1-4; D uncertain. V gave up 1 base and J gave up 0 bases, with 12 bases separating them. This CDR3 comprises 17 residues. Germline V gene lookup returns CDR1 SGHTA and CDR2 FQGNSA. In nucleotides, the CDR3 is TGTGCCAGCAGCTTAGACCCAACCTTGGCAACTAATGAAAAACTGTTTTTT. Residues: CASSLDPTLATNEKLFF. Using reference TRBV7-2 and TRBJ1-4 for the parts outside the CDR3, the full variable domain is GAGVSQSPSNKVTEKGKDVELRCDPISGHTALYWYRQSLGQGLEFLIYFQGNSAPDKSGLPSDRFSAERTGGSVSTLTIQRTQQEDSAVYLCASSLDPTLATNEKLFFGSGTQLSVL.

As to this clonotype: This may stem from a read error, because a much larger clone lies one nucleotide away. The rearrangement links TRBV6-1 to TRBJ1-1, with D hard to call. The V gene's germline CDR1 is MNHNS and CDR2 SASEGT. Trimming left V 4 bases short and J 1 base short, with 7 bases between. The CDR3 has 13 amino acids. CDR3 bases: TGTGCCAGCAGTGGGGTGGAGAACACTGAAGCTTTCTTT. Its protein product is CASSGVENTEAFF.

The chain carries TRBV12-3 or TRBV12-4 and TRBJ1-3; D is possibly TRBD1 (6 bases). Trimming took off 1 base at V and 0 bases at J, with 13 bases between the two ends. The CDR3 consists of 17 residues. The chain's CDR3 is CASSLGTVVYSGNTIYF. The CDR3 DNA sequence: TGTGCCAGCAGTTTAGGGACAGTCGTTTACTCTGGAAACACCATATATTTT.

Ten or more counts support this clonotype. The genes are TRBV13 and TRBJ2-7; D is ambiguous. This CDR3 is 14 amino acids long. Per germline, CDR1 PRHDT and CDR2 FYEKMQ (reference sequence). V lost 3 bases, J lost 6 bases, and 15 bases lay in between. The CDR3 protein is CASSLDGRGFEQYF. The CDR3 DNA reads as TGTGCCAGCAGCTTGGACGGGCGAGGATTCGAGCAGTACTTC.

This clonotype appeared many times. The rearrangement uses TRBV2 and TRBJ2-7; D is uncertain. Germline V gene sequence: CDR1 SNHLY, CDR2 FYNNEI. The CDR3 contains 10 residues. The ends were cut back, 6 bases at V and 3 bases at J, with 3 bases in the middle. In nucleotides, the CDR3 is TGTGCCAGCAGCGACTACGAGCAGTACTTC. Encoded protein: CASSDYEQYF.

The chain carries TRBV15 and TRBJ1-3; tentatively, D is TRBD1 (5 bases). This CDR3 has 15 residues. CDR1 LNHNV and CDR2 YYDKDF come from the germline V gene (reference sequence). The V and J ends lost 5 bases and 4 bases respectively, with 15 bases between them. DNA for the CDR3: TGTGCCACCAGCGGTGGAAGTGGGGCCGGAAACACCATATATTTT. It specifies CATSGGSGAGNTIYF.

This clonotype showed up just once. Since a much larger clone is just one base distant, this may be a read error. This chain connects TRBV28 to TRBJ1-6, with D possibly TRBD1 on 5 matching bases. Germline-derived CDR1 and CDR2 are MDHEN and SYDVKM. This CDR3 comprises 12 residues. V lost 5 bases and J lost 14, with 13 bases in between. CDR3 residues: CASSQTAISLHF. DNA for the CDR3: TGTGCCAGCAGTCAGACAGCTATTTCCCTCCACTTT.

This clonotype was seen repeatedly, ten times or more. An end of the junction does not agree with germline; a read error may underlie this. The genes are TRBV4-1 and TRBJ2-7, with 7 bases fitting TRBD2. This CDR3 comprises 14 residues. CDR1 MGHRA and CDR2 YSYEKL come from the germline V gene. The CDR3 DNA is TGTGCCAGCAGCCAGGGCGGGGGTAGCTACGAGCAGTACTTC. Protein product: CASSQGGGSYEQYF.

This clonotype was detected many times. This sequence joins TRBV7-9 and TRBJ1-2, with D hard to call. The V gene lost 7 bases and the J gene lost 7 bases, with 13 bases spanning the gap. Germline CDR1 and CDR2: SEHNR and FQNEAQ (reference sequence). The CDR3 sequence is 12 residues long. The CDR3 region is CASTPVGSGYTF. CDR3 sequence (DNA): TGTGCCAGCACCCCTGTGGGTAGTGGCTACACCTTC.

This clonotype was recorded many times. The J gene is TRBJ2-3, the V gene TRBV7-3; 9 nucleotides align to TRBD2. The CDR3 runs 18 residues. From germline, CDR1 is SGHTA and CDR2 FQGTGA. With 2 bases clipped from V and 2 bases from J, the junction kept 11 bases outside the gene matches. This chain's CDR3 is CASSLWSSGSPDTDTQYF. CDR3 nucleotides: TGTGCCAGCAGCTTATGGAGTAGCGGGAGTCCCGACACAGATACGCAGTATTTT.

To note about this clonotype: A much larger clone differs by one base, so this may be a read error. V gene TRBV10-3 combines with J gene TRBJ2-5; D may be TRBD1 (6 bases). The J call may be wrong; the DNA end is better matched by TRBJ2-1. This CDR3 has 14 amino acids. CDR1 and CDR2 (germline): ENHRY, SYGVKD. CDR3 in amino acids: CAIRQGNSQETQFF. In DNA, the CDR3 is TGTGCCATCAGACAGGGAAACTCCCAAGAGACCCAGTTCTTC.

The chain joins TRBV5-1 to TRBJ2-1; 14 nucleotides line up with TRBD2. CDR3 length: 15 amino acids. The germline gives CDR1 SGHRS, CDR2 YFSETQ. With V trimmed by 5 bases and J by 8 bases, 6 bases remained unmatched. The CDR3 spells CASRGTSGSRDEQFF. The CDR3 bases are TGCGCCAGCAGGGGGACTAGCGGGAGTAGGGATGAGCAGTTCTTC.